A selection of T cell receptor beta chains follows, all from one sample in a study of T cells in Graves' hyperthyroidism and ophthalmopathy. TCRdb re-called the multiplex PCR reads through MiXCR, storing one row per CDR3 protein. The sample yields hundreds of thousands of distinct CDR3 sequences, around 15% seen once. Sequenced sample: blood. The receptors were gathered from a young man with Graves' ophthalmopathy. The CDR3 runs from the conserved cysteine through the conserved F or W. D genes are given only for firm matches. Some rows have no size entry. The others give once, few or many, or a class for an expanded clone.

v_gene: TRBV6-1; j_gene: TRBJ1-5; abundance: few; d_gene: TRBD1; CDR3aa: CASSEFGQAIASPQHF; CDR3nt: TGTGCCAGCAGTGAGTTTGGACAGGCAATAGCATCGCCCCAGCATTTT
v_gene: TRBV7-9; j_gene: TRBJ1-1; abundance: many; d_gene: .; CDR3aa: CASSANTEAFF; CDR3nt: TGTGCCAGCAGCGCAAACACTGAAGCTTTCTTT
v_gene: TRBV3-1; j_gene: TRBJ1-6; abundance: many; d_gene: .; CDR3aa: CASSQDGVSPLHF; CDR3nt: TGTGCCAGCAGCCAAGATGGGGTCTCACCCCTCCACTTT
v_gene: TRBV2; j_gene: TRBJ1-3; abundance: .; d_gene: TRBD1; CDR3aa: CASSGTGASGNTIYF; CDR3nt: TGTGCCAGCAGTGGGACAGGAGCCTCTGGAAACACCATATATTTT
v_gene: TRBV29-1; j_gene: TRBJ1-6; abundance: few; d_gene: TRBD1; CDR3aa: CSVGDSASSPLHF; CDR3nt: TGCAGCGTGGGGGACAGTGCTTCCTCACCCCTCCACTTT
v_gene: TRBV6-1; j_gene: TRBJ1-2; abundance: few; d_gene: .; CDR3aa: CASSEVPTDGYTF; CDR3nt: TGTGCCAGCAGTGAAGTCCCCACGGATGGCTACACCTTC
v_gene: TRBV15; j_gene: TRBJ2-5; abundance: many; d_gene: TRBD2; CDR3aa: CATSPRLARETQYF; CDR3nt: TGTGCCACCAGCCCAAGACTAGCGCGGGAGACCCAGTACTTC
v_gene: TRBV5-1; j_gene: TRBJ2-2; abundance: many; d_gene: .; CDR3aa: CASSITGTRELFF; CDR3nt: TGCGCCAGCAGCATCACAGGGACCCGGGAGCTGTTTTTT
v_gene: TRBV10-1; j_gene: TRBJ2-2; abundance: few; d_gene: .; CDR3aa: CASSDWPNTGELFF; CDR3nt: TGCGCCAGCAGTGACTGGCCGAACACCGGGGAGCTGTTTTTT
v_gene: TRBV30; j_gene: TRBJ2-1; abundance: .; d_gene: TRBD1; CDR3aa: CAWRRTGGEQFF; CDR3nt: TGTGCCTGGCGCCGAACAGGGGGCGAGCAGTTCTTC
v_gene: TRBV6-1; j_gene: TRBJ2-7; abundance: .; d_gene: .; CDR3aa: CASSDGSEPYEQYF; CDR3nt: TGTGCCAGCAGTGACGGGAGCGAACCCTACGAGCAGTACTTC
v_gene: TRBV19; j_gene: TRBJ2-1; abundance: few; d_gene: .; CDR3aa: CASSTTEAPVNEQFF; CDR3nt: TGTGCCAGTAGTACGACCGAGGCCCCTGTAAATGAGCAGTTCTTC
v_gene: TRBV7-6; j_gene: TRBJ1-3; abundance: many; d_gene: .; CDR3aa: CASSLGVTRGSGNTIYF; CDR3nt: TGTGCCAGCAGCTTAGGGGTCACGAGAGGCTCTGGAAACACCATATATTTT
v_gene: TRBV20-1; j_gene: TRBJ2-5; abundance: many; d_gene: .; CDR3aa: CSATSVSQETQYF; CDR3nt: TGCAGTGCCACCTCCGTCTCTCAAGAGACCCAGTACTTC